This T cell receptor (beta chain) came from a study of cytomegalovirus exposure and HLA in healthy donors. The study, taken as a whole, reports: In a later analysis, a missense DCLRE1C variant was linked to TCR beta V- and J-gene trimming. With DRB1 most and HLA-C fewest, TCR association rates differed between HLA loci in a later analysis.

On this clone: Antigen specificity is unknown.

Primers: 60 Vbeta forward and 13 Jbeta reverse. This table comes from immunoSEQ multiplex PCR, and its TCRdb copy is limited to in-frame clones, with some not included. The sample shows tens of thousands of clones, approximately 61% of them seen only once. The CDR3 sequence is 15 residues long. Looked up from germline, CDR1 is SGHRS and CDR2 is YFSETQ. Trimming took 1 base from V and 9 from J; bases not matched to a gene: 5. Sequenced material: PBMCs. The V gene is TRBV5-1, the J gene TRBJ2-1; 12 nucleotides align to TRBD2. This sequence originates from a woman in her 50s in good health and CMV-seropositive. The CDR3: CASSLRASGGVEQFF. In DNA form, the CDR3 reads TGCGCCAGCAGCTTGCGGGCTAGCGGGGGGGTTGAGCAGTTCTTC.